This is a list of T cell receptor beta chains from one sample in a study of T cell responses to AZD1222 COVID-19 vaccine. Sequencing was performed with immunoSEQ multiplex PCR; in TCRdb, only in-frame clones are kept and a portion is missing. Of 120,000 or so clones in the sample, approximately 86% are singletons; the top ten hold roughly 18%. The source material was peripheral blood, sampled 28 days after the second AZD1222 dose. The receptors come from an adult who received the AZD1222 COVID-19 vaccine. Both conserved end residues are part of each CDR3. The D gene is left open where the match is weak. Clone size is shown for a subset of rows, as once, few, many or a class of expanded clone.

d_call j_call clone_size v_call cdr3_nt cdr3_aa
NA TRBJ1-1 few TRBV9 TGTGCCAGCAGCGTAGGTGAGGATACGAACACTGAAGCTTTCTTT CASSVGEDTNTEAFF
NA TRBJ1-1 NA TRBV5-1 TGCGCCAGCAGCAGGGACCGGGATAACACTGAAGCTTTCTTT CASSRDRDNTEAFF
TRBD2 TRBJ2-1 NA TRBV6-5 TGTGCCAGCCTTAGAGCGGGAGAGGGGCCCAATGAGCAGTTCTTC CASLRAGEGPNEQFF
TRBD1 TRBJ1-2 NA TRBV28 TGTGCCAGCAGCTCCCCGGACAGGGGCGGAGGATATGGCTACACCTTC CASSSPDRGGGYGYTF
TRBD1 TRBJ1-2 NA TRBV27 TGTGCCAGCAGTCCTGGGACAGGACCTTATGGCTACACCTTC CASSPGTGPYGYTF
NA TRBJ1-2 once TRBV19 TGTGCCAGTAGTAACTCTAACGGCTACTTCAACTATGGCTACACCTTC CASSNSNGYFNYGYTF
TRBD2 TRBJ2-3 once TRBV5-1 TGCGCCAGCTCGGGGGGGCAGGCAGATACGCAGTATTTT CASSGGQADTQYF
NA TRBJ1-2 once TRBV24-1 TGTGCCACCAGTGATCCCCGGGACACCTATGGCTACACCTTC CATSDPRDTYGYTF
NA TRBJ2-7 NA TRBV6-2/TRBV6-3 TGTGCCAGCACCCCGGACGGGACCTACGAGCAGTACTTC CASTPDGTYEQYF
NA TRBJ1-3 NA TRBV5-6 TGTGCCAGCAGCCCGCCGGGGATCGGCACCATATATTTT CASSPPGIGTIYF
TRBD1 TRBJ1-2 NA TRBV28 TGTGCCAGCAGTCCGACAGGGGGCGTAAACTATGGCTACACCTTC CASSPTGGVNYGYTF
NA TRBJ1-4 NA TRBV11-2 TGTGCCAGCAGGCCCACGGGGGAGCTCCTTGCAACTAATGAAAAACTGTTTTTT CASRPTGELLATNEKLFF
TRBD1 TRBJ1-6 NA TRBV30 TGTGCCTGGGGGACTCAACAGGGGGCACGTAATTCACCCCTCCACTTT CAWGTQQGARNSPLHF
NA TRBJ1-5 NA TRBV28 TGTGCCAGCAGTTCCCCTTTCTCTACTTCCAATCAGCCCCAGCATTTT CASSSPFSTSNQPQHF
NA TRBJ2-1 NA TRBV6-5 TGTGCCAGCAGTCCTTTCGGCTCCTACAATGAGCAGTTCTTC CASSPFGSYNEQFF
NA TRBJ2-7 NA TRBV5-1 TGCGCCAGCAGCTTGGACAACTCCTACGAGCAGTACTTC CASSLDNSYEQYF
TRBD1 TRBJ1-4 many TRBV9 TGTGCCAGCAGCGTAGGGGGACAGGTTAATGAAAAACTGTTTTTT CASSVGGQVNEKLFF
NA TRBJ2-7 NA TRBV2 TGTGCCAGCAGTGTAATCTCCTACGAGCAGTACTTC CASSVISYEQYF
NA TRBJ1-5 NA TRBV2 TGTGCCAGCAGTGAAGAACATGGGCAGCCCCAGCATTTT CASSEEHGQPQHF
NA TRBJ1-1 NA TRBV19 TGTGCCAGTAGTATCGGGCAGAAAGTGAACACTGAAGCTTTCTTT CASSIGQKVNTEAFF
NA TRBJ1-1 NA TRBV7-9 TGTGCCAGCAGCTTATCCCATGGGGCTTTCTTT CASSLSHGAFF
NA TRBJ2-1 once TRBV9 TGTGCCAGCAGCGTAGCCATTAGGGGCCAATACAATGAGCAGTTCTTC CASSVAIRGQYNEQFF
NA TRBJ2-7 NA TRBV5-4 TGTGCCAGCAGCTTACGTTCGGGGCTACAGTACTTC CASSLRSGLQYF
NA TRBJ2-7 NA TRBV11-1 TGTGCCAGCAGCCCCCAGGCCCAGGTCCACGAGCAGTACTTC CASSPQAQVHEQYF
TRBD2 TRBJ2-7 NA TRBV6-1 TGTGCCAGCAGTGAAGTTAGCGGGGGGTCCAACGAGCAGTACTTC CASSEVSGGSNEQYF
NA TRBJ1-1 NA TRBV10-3 TGTGCCATCACGAGGGGGGACACTGAAGCTTTCTTT CAITRGDTEAFF
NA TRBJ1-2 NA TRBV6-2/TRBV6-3 TGTGCCAGCAGTTACCCCGGGAGTTACTATGGCTACACCTTC CASSYPGSYYGYTF
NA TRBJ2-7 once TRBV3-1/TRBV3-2 TGTGCCAGCAGCCAAGAACAAAGGCGGGGTAGCTCCTACGAGCAGTACTTC CASSQEQRRGSSYEQYF
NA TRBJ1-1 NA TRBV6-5 TGTGCCAGCAGTTCGGAGAGGAACACTGAAGCTTTCTTT CASSSERNTEAFF
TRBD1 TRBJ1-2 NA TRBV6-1 TGTGCCAGCAGTGTACCGGGACAGGGGGTGGGAATGGTTTACACCTTC CASSVPGQGVGMVYTF
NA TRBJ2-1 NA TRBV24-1 TGTGCCACCAGGCCCCACGGGAATTCCTACAATGAGCAGTTCTTC CATRPHGNSYNEQFF
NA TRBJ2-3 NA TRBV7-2 TGTGCCAGCAGCTTAGCGGGGGCCAGGGGAGATACGCAGTATTTT CASSLAGARGDTQYF
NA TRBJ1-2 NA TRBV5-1 TGCGCCAGCAGCTTGGCCAGCAGAACCTATGGCTACACCTTC CASSLASRTYGYTF
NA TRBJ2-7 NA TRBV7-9 TGTGCCAGCAGCCATGACAGCTACGAGCAGTACTTC CASSHDSYEQYF
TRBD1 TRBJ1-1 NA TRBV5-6 TGTGCCAGCAGCTTCGGGACAGGGCCTAGGGCTTTCTTT CASSFGTGPRAFF
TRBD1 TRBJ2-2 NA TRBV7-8 TGTGCCAGCAGCCTCGGGACAGGGGTCACCGGGGAGCTGTTTTTT CASSLGTGVTGELFF
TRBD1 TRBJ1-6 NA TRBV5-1 TGCGCCAGCAGGCCGGGACAGTCGGATTCACCCCTCCACTTT CASRPGQSDSPLHF
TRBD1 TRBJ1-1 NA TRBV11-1 TGTGCCAGCAGCAAGGACAGGGAAACTGAAGCTTTCTTT CASSKDRETEAFF
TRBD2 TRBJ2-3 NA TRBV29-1 TGCAGCGTTGAAGATCTAGCGGGAGCGGGAGATACGCAGTATTTT CSVEDLAGAGDTQYF
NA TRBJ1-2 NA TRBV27 TGTGCCAGCAGAAAACAGAACTATGGCTACACCTTC CASRKQNYGYTF
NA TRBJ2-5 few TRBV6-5 TGTGCCAGCAGCCACCGGGGCGGGGTCCGGGAGACCCAGTACTTC CASSHRGGVRETQYF
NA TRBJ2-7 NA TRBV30 TGTGCCTGGAGACGAAACCGGGAGCGCTACGAGCAGTACTTC CAWRRNRERYEQYF
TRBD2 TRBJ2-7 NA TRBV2 TGTGCCAGCACCGAAGGACTAGCGGGAGGGGATGTCTACGAGCAGTACTTC CASTEGLAGGDVYEQYF
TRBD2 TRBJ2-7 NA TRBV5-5 TGTGCCAGCAGCTTGGCGACTAGCGGGGGCTACGAGCAGTACTTC CASSLATSGGYEQYF
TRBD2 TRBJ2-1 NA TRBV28 TGTGCCAGCAGTTTTGGACTAGACTACAATGAGCAGTTCTTC CASSFGLDYNEQFF
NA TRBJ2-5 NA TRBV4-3 TGCGCCAGCAGCCAGTATGCTAGTAAAACACAAGAGACCCAGTACTTC CASSQYASKTQETQYF
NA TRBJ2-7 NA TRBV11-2 TGTGCCAGCAGCTTAGCTTCCGAGTACGAGCAGTACTTC CASSLASEYEQYF
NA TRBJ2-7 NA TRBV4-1 TGCGCCAGCAGCCACTCCGCGGTTAAGGAGCAGTACTTC CASSHSAVKEQYF
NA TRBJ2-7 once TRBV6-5 TGTGCCAGCAGGGGAACTAACTTCTACGAGCAGTACTTC CASRGTNFYEQYF
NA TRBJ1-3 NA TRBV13 TGTGCCAGCAGCTCATGGGCCCTTTTACCCTCTGGAAACACCATATATTTT CASSSWALLPSGNTIYF
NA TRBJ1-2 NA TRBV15 TGTGCCACCAGCAGACCCGGGACCCTCACTAACTATGGCTACACCTTC CATSRPGTLTNYGYTF